These T cell receptor beta chains were read from a single sample in a study of blood T cell repertoires in COVID-19. Generated by immunoSEQ multiplex PCR, the TCRdb table keeps only in-frame clones and is missing some. The sample has more than 200,000 clones; nearly 90% are singletons. The material sequenced was peripheral blood. The origin of the receptors is a man younger than 35 with active or convalescent COVID-19. Each CDR3 is given without its conserved first and last residue. Rows may omit the clone size; those that give it use once, few, many or a size class.

V gene	J gene	clone size	CDR3 protein
TRBV28	TRBJ1-5	few	ASSASPPGSQPQH
TRBV9	TRBJ2-3	once	ASSAGTGRLTDTQY
TRBV9	TRBJ2-4	.	ASSVAADLAKNIQY
TRBV10-3	TRBJ1-1	few	AISWGLNTEAF
TRBV19	TRBJ1-1	.	ASSGQYSTLNTEAF
TRBV27	TRBJ2-3	.	ASTGSGTDTQY
TRBV5-1	TRBJ2-3	.	ASSLGRGPWSDTQY
TRBV5-6	TRBJ1-5	.	ASSQGTESNQPQH
TRBV27	TRBJ2-3	.	ASSWSGVTDTQY
TRBV21-1	TRBJ1-5	.	ASSKGTLVNQPQH
TRBV6-5	TRBJ2-7	.	ASSQRDRLLYEQY
TRBV10-3	TRBJ1-2	many	AISELTGGPTNYGYT
TRBV10-3	TRBJ2-2	.	AISRAGGTNTGELF
TRBV5-4	TRBJ1-3	.	ASSEGTGGAVHTIY
TRBV4-2	TRBJ2-4	.	ASSSGDIQY
TRBV6-5	TRBJ2-1	.	ASSYGGGRDEQF
TRBV27	TRBJ1-1	.	ASSSTWGDAGEAF
TRBV30	TRBJ1-4	.	AWRDRSSNEKLF
TRBV14	TRBJ2-3	.	ASSQQDQGTDTQY
TRBV28	TRBJ2-7	.	ASSPVLAGAYEQY
TRBV28	TRBJ1-5	once	AHSRGNQPQH
TRBV5-8	TRBJ2-1	once	ASSWTSGLYNEQF
TRBV4-3	TRBJ1-1	.	ASSLFRMNTEAF
TRBV24-1	TRBJ2-5	.	ATSNSGRGGETQY
TRBV30	TRBJ1-5	.	AWSAVGGADQPQH
TRBV7-2	TRBJ1-2	.	ASSAWTGTYGYT
TRBV7-3	TRBJ1-1	.	ASSHRGRNTEAF
TRBV3-1/TRBV3-2	TRBJ1-5	.	ASSQDRQGAAGTQH
TRBV19	TRBJ1-2	.	AISGGGGYT
TRBV6-5	TRBJ2-1	once	ASRPGRALDEQF
TRBV5-1	TRBJ1-1	.	ASRIQSMATEAF
TRBV5-1	TRBJ2-1	.	ASSKVPGQYSYNEQF
TRBV5-1	TRBJ2-7	.	ASSSFKGLAGGSRYEQY
TRBV13	TRBJ2-5	.	ASSLRTIEKTQY
TRBV29-1	TRBJ2-1	.	STSGGFNEQF
TRBV5-8	TRBJ1-1	.	ASSWEGNTEAF
TRBV6-9	TRBJ1-2	.	ASRPGRDRGQDYGYT
TRBV7-9	TRBJ2-7	.	ASSPAGTSVSYEQY
TRBV28	TRBJ1-5	.	ASSRRTVSNQPQH
TRBV30	TRBJ1-3	.	AWRRTGSSSGNTIY
TRBV11-2	TRBJ2-3	.	ASSLVSWTSGSRDTQY
TRBV4-3	TRBJ2-3	.	ASSQDPSSGRTDTQY
TRBV6-5	TRBJ1-4	.	ASSPPGQPKKNCF
TRBV19	TRBJ1-1	.	ASRGTGGSLNTEAF
TRBV28	TRBJ1-6	once	ASTLSGTAYSPLH
TRBV27	TRBJ1-1	.	ASTWTGTGGPRTEAF